This is a list of T cell receptor beta chains from one sample in a study of identifying expanded T cells in peripheral blood. Assay used: immunoSEQ multiplex PCR; TCRdb lists only in-frame clones, some missing. The top ten hold under 4.5% of the sample, which has about 91,000 clones, 88% seen once. Sequencing was performed on blood. Every receptor here comes from a person between 18 and 75 years old in good health. The CDR3 runs from the conserved cysteine through the conserved F or W. The D gene is left open where the match is weak. Size is stated for part of the rows, as once, few or many counts, or as a class when the clone is expanded.

>TRBV10-3|-|-|TRBJ2-2
CAISDPQGRRGTGELFF
TGTGCCATCAGTGACCCCCAAGGGAGGCGAGGCACCGGGGAGCTGTTTTTT
>TRBV5-1|-|-|TRBJ2-5
CASSLAVQGGETQYF
TGCGCCAGCAGCTTGGCCGTTCAGGGGGGAGAGACCCAGTACTTC
>TRBV25-1|-|-|TRBJ2-1
CTSSDRTGGNEQFF
TGTACCAGCAGTGACCGGACGGGTGGCAATGAGCAGTTCTTC
>TRBV28|TRBD1|once|TRBJ2-7
CASSLPGTAYEQYF
TGTGCCAGCAGTCTCCCCGGGACAGCATACGAGCAGTACTTC
>TRBV6-1|-|few|TRBJ2-7
CASSDGRLYEQYF
TGTGCCAGCAGTGATGGCAGACTCTACGAGCAGTACTTC
>TRBV2|-|-|TRBJ2-5
CASSGTAKETQYF
TGTGCCAGCAGTGGGACAGCAAAAGAGACCCAGTACTTC
>TRBV11-3|-|-|TRBJ2-1
CASSSLTRHNEQFF
TGTGCCAGCAGCTCCCTTACGCGACACAATGAGCAGTTCTTC
>TRBV5-1|-|-|TRBJ2-5
CASSLGSGETQYF
TGCGCCAGCAGCTTGGGCAGCGGGGAGACCCAGTACTTC
>TRBV6-6|TRBD1|-|TRBJ1-5
CASSPGGNQPQHF
TGTGCCAGCAGCCCAGGGGGTAATCAGCCCCAGCATTTT
>TRBV5-6|-|-|TRBJ2-3
CASSLGGGGDTQYF
TGTGCCAGCAGCTTGGGTGGGGGAGGAGATACGCAGTATTTT
>TRBV2|TRBD2|once|TRBJ2-7
CASSREEGTSYEQYF
TGTGCCAGCAGCCGGGAGGAGGGAACTTCCTACGAGCAGTACTTC
>TRBV30|-|once|TRBJ1-2
CAWSVLANYGYTF
TGTGCCTGGAGTGTACTGGCAAACTATGGCTACACCTTC
>TRBV7-9|-|-|TRBJ2-5
CASSPSETQYF
TGTGCCAGCAGCCCATCCGAGACCCAGTACTTC
>TRBV10-3|TRBD2|once|TRBJ2-7
CATGTSGGSTYEQYF
TGTGCCACCGGTACTAGCGGGGGATCGACCTACGAGCAGTACTTC
>TRBV9|-|-|TRBJ2-3
CASSVGGSPPDTQYF
TGTGCCAGCAGCGTAGGGGGCTCGCCCCCAGATACGCAGTATTTT
>TRBV27|TRBD2|-|TRBJ2-7
CASSPRLAGGQYEQYF
TGTGCCAGCAGTCCACGACTAGCGGGGGGACAATACGAGCAGTACTTC
>TRBV28|-|-|TRBJ2-7
CASSPLTVSSYEQYF
TGTGCCAGCTCCCCTTTGACCGTATCCTCCTACGAGCAGTACTTC